The entry that follows covers one T cell receptor beta chain sequence. Its antigen remains unknown. CDR1 is SGDLS, CDR2 YYNGEE, per germline. CDR3 length: 18 amino acids. V was trimmed by 0 bases and J by 3 bases, leaving 16 bases between them. This sample is drawn from a study of T cell responses to AZD1222 COVID-19 vaccine. Findings and limits, study-wide: Researchers report vaccine-associated CD4 TCRs spanning spike, with dominance at 160-218 and 743-854. There were repertoire samples only from the period after the peak T cell response. Breadth and depth of Spike-specific TCRs rose after two AZD1222 doses.

Assay: immunoSEQ multiplex PCR; the TCRdb copy retains only in-frame clones and omits some. The sample contains roughly 130,000 clones, roughly nine tenths of which appear only once. The chain carries TRBV9 and TRBJ2-6, with a possible D match to TRBD2 (7 bases). This receptor was obtained from an adult in good health. The sample here was peripheral blood, taken on day 0 of AZD1222 vaccination. The CDR3 DNA follows: TGTGCCAGCAGCGTAGTGGCGGGGGCGGGGTATGGGGCCAACGTCCTGACTTTC. Its translation is CASSVVAGAGYGANVLTF.